Presented here are 14 T cell receptor beta chains from one specimen sequenced in a study of blood T cell repertoires in COVID-19. Some clones are missing from TCRdb's copy, which holds only in-frame ones; the method was immunoSEQ multiplex PCR. The top ten clones hold about 13% of a sample with more than 50,000 clones, almost 90% of them seen once. Source material: peripheral blood. The source is a man between 60 and 75 years old with active COVID-19.

The DNA for the CDR3 is TGTGCCAGCAGCACCCTCAGGGTGCAGGGTGAAGCTTTCTTT. Translation: CASSTLRVQGEAFF. The chain carries TRBV28 and TRBJ1-1; a possible D gene is TRBD1 (5 bases). Germline V gene lookup returns CDR1 MDHEN and CDR2 SYDVKM. The CDR3 has 14 amino acids. The V end lost 6 bases, the J end lost 7 bases, and 18 bases lay between the germline ends.

This sequence joins TRBV27 and TRBJ1-2; TRBD1 is a possible D gene (5 bases). V shed 0 bases and J shed 4 bases, with 6 bases lying between them. The germline V gene has CDR1 MNHEY and CDR2 SMNVEV (reference sequence). This CDR3 contains 13 residues. Written as DNA, the CDR3 is TGTGCCAGCAGTTTATCCGGGGGCTATGGCTACACCTTC. Translating it yields CASSLSGGYGYTF.

The V gene is TRBV29-1, the J gene TRBJ1-5; 9 bases match TRBD1. This CDR3 contains 13 residues. The junction had 7 bases not matched to a gene; V was cut back by 7 bases and J by 6 bases. Looked up from germline, CDR1 is SQVTM and CDR2 is ANQGSEA. The CDR3, as DNA: TGCAGCGCTGGCCTGGACAGGGGTCAGCCCCAGCATTTT. Amino acid sequence: CSAGLDRGQPQHF.

CDR3 amino acids: CASSYNRGGETQYF. Here the CDR3 DNA reads TGTGCCAGCAGTTATAACCGGGGGGGAGAGACCCAGTACTTC. The genes are TRBV6-5 and TRBJ2-5; TRBD2 agrees at 8 bases. V was clipped by 3 bases and J by 4 bases; unmatched bases: 4. Per germline, CDR1 MNHEY and CDR2 SVGAGI. This CDR3 has 14 amino acids.

The rearrangement joins TRBV6-5 to TRBJ2-1; 9 bases are shared with TRBD2. Per germline, CDR1 MNHEY and CDR2 SVGAGI. The CDR3 spans 15 residues. V trimming: 2 bases; J trimming: 2 bases; junction bases outside the gene matches: 1. The CDR3 DNA follows: TGTGCCAGCAGTTACGGACTAGCGCCCTACAATGAGCAGTTCTTC. This codes for CASSYGLAPYNEQFF.

The V and J genes are TRBV9 and TRBJ2-3; D is unresolved. There are 15 residues in the CDR3. V lost 1 base to trimming and J lost 4 bases, with 13 bases between them. Germline V gives CDR1 SGDLS, CDR2 YYNGEE. DNA for the CDR3: TGTGCCAGCAGCGTACGGTCCTCCCCCCCAGATACGCAGTATTTT. Its translation: CASSVRSSPPDTQYF.

CDR3 coding DNA: TGTGCCAGCAGCTGGACAGGTTTTAGCAATCAGCCCCAGCATTTT. Translation: CASSWTGFSNQPQHF. This chain links TRBV5-5 with TRBJ1-5; 7 bases fit TRBD1. From germline, CDR1 is SGHKS and CDR2 YYEKEE (reference sequence). V gave up 3 bases and J gave up 0 bases; unmatched junction bases: 3. This CDR3 has 15 amino acids.

The chain uses TRBV9 and TRBJ1-2; the match to TRBD1 covers 8 bases. The CDR3 contains 15 residues. Germline lookup yields CDR1 SGDLS and CDR2 YYNGEE. V dropped 3 bases and J dropped 5; count of bases not matched to a gene: 9. In DNA form, the CDR3 reads TGTGCCAGCAGCGCCCCAGGGGGCTTTGAATATGGCTACACCTTC. Translated: CASSAPGGFEYGYTF.

J is TRBJ2-7 and V is TRBV28; maybe TRBD2 (6 bases). Germline V lookup: CDR1 MDHEN, CDR2 SYDVKM. The CDR3 consists of 15 residues. The germline V and J ends were trimmed by 5 bases and 2 bases, with 16 bases remaining between them. The CDR3 nucleotides are TGTGCCAGCAGTCCGGGGGACCGACCGACCTACGAGCAGTACTTC. Protein: CASSPGDRPTYEQYF.

V usage is TRBV5-1 and J usage is TRBJ2-3, with D possibly TRBD2 on 6 matching bases. The CDR3 contains 15 residues. The V and J ends lost 6 bases and 3 bases respectively, with 17 bases between them. Germline-derived CDR1 and CDR2 are SGHRS and YFSETQ. Written as DNA, the CDR3 is TGCGCCAGCAAGCGGACTGTTGCGGGAACAGATACGCAGTATTTT. Translation: CASKRTVAGTDTQYF.

This clone is a singleton in its sample. The chain is built from TRBV28 and TRBJ2-1; TRBD2 matches at 10 bases. The length of the CDR3 is 15 residues. The germline V gene has CDR1 MDHEN and CDR2 SYDVKM. Trimming removed 7 bases from V and 6 bases from J; junction bases left unmatched: 9. This CDR3 is CASTPAGGPGNEQFF. Here the CDR3 DNA reads TGTGCCAGCACCCCAGCGGGAGGGCCCGGCAATGAGCAGTTCTTC.

CDR3 coding DNA: TGTGCCTGGAGTCTTACCGACAGATCTACGCAGTATTTT. Its translation is CAWSLTDRSTQYF. The chain carries TRBV30 and TRBJ2-3, with a possible D match to TRBD1 (5 bases). Germline CDR1 GTSNPN, CDR2 SVGIG (reference sequence). V was cut by 2 bases and J by 8 bases, with 14 bases left in between. This CDR3 region has 13 residues.

V usage is TRBV24-1 and J usage is TRBJ2-6; 7 bases are shared with TRBD2. CDR1 KGHDR and CDR2 SFDVKD come from the germline V gene. The J segment lost 4 bases and the V segment lost 4 bases, leaving 3 bases of the junction unmatched. The CDR3 consists of 15 residues. The CDR3, as DNA: TGTGCCACCAGTGACGGGGGGACCGGGGCCAACGTCCTGACTTTC. This encodes CATSDGGTGANVLTF.

The chain links TRBV10-3 to TRBJ1-2; possible D gene TRBD1, 6 bases. From germline, CDR1 is ENHRY and CDR2 SYGVKD. The CDR3 has 13 amino acids. V was trimmed by 3 bases and J by 4 bases, leaving 9 bases between them. The CDR3 DNA follows: TGTGCCATCAGTGACGACAGGTTCTATGGCTACACCTTC. Translated, it gives CAISDDRFYGYTF.